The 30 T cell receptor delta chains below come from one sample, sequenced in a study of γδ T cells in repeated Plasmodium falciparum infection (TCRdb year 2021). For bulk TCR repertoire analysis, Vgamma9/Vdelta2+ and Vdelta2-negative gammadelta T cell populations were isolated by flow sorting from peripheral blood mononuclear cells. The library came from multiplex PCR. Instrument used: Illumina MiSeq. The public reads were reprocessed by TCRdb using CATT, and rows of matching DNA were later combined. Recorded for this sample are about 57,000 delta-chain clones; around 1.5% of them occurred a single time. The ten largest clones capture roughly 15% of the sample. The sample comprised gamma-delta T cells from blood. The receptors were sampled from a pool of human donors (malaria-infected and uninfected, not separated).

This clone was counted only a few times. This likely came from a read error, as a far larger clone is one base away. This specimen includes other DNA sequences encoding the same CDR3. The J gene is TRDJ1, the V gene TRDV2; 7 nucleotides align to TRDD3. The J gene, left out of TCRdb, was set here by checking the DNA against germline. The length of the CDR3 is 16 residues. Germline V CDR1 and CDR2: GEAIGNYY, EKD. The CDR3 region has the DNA TGCGCCTGTGACACCGCGGGGATAATTTACACCGATAAACTCATCTTT. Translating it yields CACDTAGIIYTDKLIF.

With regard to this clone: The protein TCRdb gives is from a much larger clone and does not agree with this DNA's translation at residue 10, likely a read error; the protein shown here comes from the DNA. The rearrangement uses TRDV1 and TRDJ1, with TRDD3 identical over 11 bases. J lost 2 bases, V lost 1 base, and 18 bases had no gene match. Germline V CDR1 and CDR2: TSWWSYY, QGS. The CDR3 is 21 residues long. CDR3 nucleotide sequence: TGTGCTCTTGGGGAACAGGCTTTCAATCGGCTGCTGGGGGATACAACCGATAAACTCATCTTT. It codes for CALGEQAFNRLLGDTTDKLIF.

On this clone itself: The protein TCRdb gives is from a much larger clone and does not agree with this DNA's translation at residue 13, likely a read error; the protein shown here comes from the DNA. For the CDR3, the DNA is TGTGCTCTTGGGGAACTAGGTCTCTTTACTGGGGGACACGACACCGATAAACTCATCTTT. It encodes CALGELGLFTGGHDTDKLIF. The chain has TRDV1 and TRDJ1; TRDD3 matches 9 bases. Germline matching of the DNA provided the J gene here, since TCRdb leaves it blank. V was clipped by 0 bases and J by 0 bases; unmatched bases: 14. This CDR3 is 20 amino acids long. CDR1 and CDR2 from the germline V gene are TSWWSYY and QGS.

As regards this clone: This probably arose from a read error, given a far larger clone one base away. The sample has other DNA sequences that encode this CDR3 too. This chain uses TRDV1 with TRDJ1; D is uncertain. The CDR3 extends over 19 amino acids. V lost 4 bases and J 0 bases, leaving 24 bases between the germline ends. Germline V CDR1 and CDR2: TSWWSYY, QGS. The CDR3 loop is CALGAGVRKAPSNTDKLIF. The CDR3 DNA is TGTGCTCTTGGGGCCGGGGTGCGTAAAGCCCCGTCTAACACCGATAAACTCATCTTT.

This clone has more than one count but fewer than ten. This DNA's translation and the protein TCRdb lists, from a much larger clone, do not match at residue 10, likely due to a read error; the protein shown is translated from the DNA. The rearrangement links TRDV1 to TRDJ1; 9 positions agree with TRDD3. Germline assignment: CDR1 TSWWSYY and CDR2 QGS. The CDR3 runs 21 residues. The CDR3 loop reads CALGLPFLPSGLGDRNRGLIF. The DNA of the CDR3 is TGTGCCCTTGGGCTCCCGTTCCTACCGTCAGGTCTGGGGGATCGCAATCGGGGACTCATCTTT.

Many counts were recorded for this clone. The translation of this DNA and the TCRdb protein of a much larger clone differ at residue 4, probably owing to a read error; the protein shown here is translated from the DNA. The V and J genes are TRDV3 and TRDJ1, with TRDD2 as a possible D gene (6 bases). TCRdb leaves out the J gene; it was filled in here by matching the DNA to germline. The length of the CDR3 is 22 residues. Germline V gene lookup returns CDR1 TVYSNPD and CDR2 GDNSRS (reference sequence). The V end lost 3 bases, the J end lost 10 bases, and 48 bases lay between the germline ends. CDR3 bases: TGTGCCTTCAGTCACCTTCTTCCTCCGTCGGTACTCTCAAATATCGGAGGTTGGAGACTCATCTTT. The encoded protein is CAFSHLLPPSVLSNIGGWRLIF.

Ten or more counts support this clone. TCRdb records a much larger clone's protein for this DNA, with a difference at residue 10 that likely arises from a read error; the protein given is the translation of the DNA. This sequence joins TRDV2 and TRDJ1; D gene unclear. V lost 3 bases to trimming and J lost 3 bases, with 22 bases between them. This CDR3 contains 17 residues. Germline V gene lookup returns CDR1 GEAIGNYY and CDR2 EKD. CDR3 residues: CACDRVPGVESPDKLIF. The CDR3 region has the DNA TGTGCCTGTGACCGGGTTCCCGGGGTGGAGTCCCCCGATAAACTCATCTTT.

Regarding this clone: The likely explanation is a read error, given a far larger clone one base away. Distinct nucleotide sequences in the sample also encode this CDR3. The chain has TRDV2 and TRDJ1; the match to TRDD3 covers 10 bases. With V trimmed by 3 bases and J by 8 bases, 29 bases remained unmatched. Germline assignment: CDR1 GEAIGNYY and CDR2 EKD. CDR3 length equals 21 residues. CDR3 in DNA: TGTGCCTGTGACCCTATGATTCCCCACCGGGGGATACGAAGGTCCTACTCGAAACTCATCTTT. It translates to CACDPMIPHRGIRRSYSKLIF.

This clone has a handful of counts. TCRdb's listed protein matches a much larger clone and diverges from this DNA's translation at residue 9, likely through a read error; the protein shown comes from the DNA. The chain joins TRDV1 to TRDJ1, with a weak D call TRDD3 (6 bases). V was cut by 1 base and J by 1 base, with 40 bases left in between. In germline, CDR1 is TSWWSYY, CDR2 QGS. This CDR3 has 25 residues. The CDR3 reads CALGERRPLPIYPLYGGQSTDKLIF. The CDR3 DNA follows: TGTGCTCTTGGGGAACGAAGACCCCTCCCCATATACCCTCTATATGGGGGGCAGTCCACCGATAAACTCATCTTT.

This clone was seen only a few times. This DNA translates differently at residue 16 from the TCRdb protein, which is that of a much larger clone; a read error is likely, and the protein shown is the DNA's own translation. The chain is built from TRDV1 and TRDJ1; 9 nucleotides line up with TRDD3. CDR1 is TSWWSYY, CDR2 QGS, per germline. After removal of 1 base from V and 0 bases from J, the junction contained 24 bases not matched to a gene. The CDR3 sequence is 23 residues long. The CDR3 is CALGERRGARGGYLQLNTDKLIF. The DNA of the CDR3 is TGTGCTCTTGGGGAACGGAGAGGGGCCAGGGGGGGATACTTGCAACTTAACACCGATAAACTCATCTTT.

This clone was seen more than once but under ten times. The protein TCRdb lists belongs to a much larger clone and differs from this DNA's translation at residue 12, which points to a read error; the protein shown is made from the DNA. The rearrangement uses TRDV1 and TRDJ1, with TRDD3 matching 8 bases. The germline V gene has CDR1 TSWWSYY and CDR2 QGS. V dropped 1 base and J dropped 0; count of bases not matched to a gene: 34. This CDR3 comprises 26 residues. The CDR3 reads CALGEPSPFSTSILLGAPAYTDKLIF. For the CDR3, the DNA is TGTGCTCTTGGGGAACCTTCACCCTTTTCTACGTCTATACTACTGGGGGCCCCGGCGTACACCGATAAACTCATCTTT.

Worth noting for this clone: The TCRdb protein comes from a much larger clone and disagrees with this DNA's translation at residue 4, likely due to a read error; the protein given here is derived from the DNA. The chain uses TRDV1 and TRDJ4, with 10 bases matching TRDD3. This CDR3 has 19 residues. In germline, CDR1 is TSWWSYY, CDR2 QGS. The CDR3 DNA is TGTGCTCTTGAGGAATTTCATTTCCTTCGTACTGGGGGATGGGTGGCCCTGATCTTT. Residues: CALEEFHFLRTGGWVALIF.

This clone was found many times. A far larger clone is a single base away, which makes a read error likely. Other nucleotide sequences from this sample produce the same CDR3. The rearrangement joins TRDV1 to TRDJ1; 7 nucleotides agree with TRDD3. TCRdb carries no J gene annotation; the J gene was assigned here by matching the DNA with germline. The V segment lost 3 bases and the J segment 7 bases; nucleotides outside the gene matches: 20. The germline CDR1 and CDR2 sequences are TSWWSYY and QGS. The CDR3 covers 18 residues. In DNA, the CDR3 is TGTGCTCTTGGGGAGCCACTACGTACCGGGGGATCGGGCGGTAAACTCATCTTT. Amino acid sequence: CALGEPLRTGGSGGKLIF.

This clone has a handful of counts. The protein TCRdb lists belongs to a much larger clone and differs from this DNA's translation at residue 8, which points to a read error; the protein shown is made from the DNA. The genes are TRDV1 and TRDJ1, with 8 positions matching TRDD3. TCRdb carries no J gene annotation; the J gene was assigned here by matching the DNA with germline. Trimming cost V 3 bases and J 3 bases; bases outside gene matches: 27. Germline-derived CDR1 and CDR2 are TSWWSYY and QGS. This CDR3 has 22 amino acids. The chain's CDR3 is CALGEFLGAVLGVARAPDKLIF. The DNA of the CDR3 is TGTGCTCTTGGGGAGTTCCTGGGGGCCGTACTGGGGGTTGCCCGGGCCCCCGATAAACTCATCTTT.

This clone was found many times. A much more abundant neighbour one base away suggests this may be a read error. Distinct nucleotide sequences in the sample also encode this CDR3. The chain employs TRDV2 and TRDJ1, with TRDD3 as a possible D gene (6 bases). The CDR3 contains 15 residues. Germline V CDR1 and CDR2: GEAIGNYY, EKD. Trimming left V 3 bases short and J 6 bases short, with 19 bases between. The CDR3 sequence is CACDALLGGTYKLIF. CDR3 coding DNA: TGTGCCTGTGACGCCTTATTGGGGGGGACCTATAAACTCATCTTT.

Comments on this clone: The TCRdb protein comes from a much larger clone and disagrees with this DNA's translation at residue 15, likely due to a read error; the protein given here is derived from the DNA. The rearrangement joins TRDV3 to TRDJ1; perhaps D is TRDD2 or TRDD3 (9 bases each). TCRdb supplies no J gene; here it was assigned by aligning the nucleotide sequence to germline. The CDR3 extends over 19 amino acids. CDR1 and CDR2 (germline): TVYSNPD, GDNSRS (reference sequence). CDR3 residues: CASLPTALLGEQYTGKLIF. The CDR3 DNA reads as TGTGCCTCCCTTCCTACGGCCTTACTGGGGGAACAGTACACCGGTAAACTCATCTTT.

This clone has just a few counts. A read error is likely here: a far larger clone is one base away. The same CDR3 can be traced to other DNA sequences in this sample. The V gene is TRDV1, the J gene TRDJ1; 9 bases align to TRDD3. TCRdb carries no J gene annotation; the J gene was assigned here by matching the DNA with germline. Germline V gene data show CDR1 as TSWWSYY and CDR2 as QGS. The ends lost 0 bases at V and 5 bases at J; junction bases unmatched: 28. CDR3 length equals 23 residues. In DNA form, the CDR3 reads TGTGCTCTTGGGGAACTAATATCCCTACCTTACAACTGGGGGAAAAGGGGTGTTGATAAACTCATCTTT. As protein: CALGELISLPYNWGKRGVDKLIF.

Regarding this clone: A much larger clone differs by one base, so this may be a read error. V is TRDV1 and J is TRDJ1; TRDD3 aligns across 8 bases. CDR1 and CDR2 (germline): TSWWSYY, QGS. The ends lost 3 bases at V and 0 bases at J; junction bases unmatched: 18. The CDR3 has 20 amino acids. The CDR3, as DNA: TGTGCTCTTGGGGACTATCCCCCTCGCCAGGGGGATATAAACACCGATAAACTCATCTTT. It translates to CALGDYPPRQGDINTDKLIF.

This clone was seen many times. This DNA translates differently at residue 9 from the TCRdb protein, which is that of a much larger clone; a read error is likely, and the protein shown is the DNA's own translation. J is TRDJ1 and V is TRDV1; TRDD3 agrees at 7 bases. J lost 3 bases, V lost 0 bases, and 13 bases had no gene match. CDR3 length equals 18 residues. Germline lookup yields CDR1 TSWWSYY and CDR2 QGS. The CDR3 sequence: CALGELTGPGYGADKLIF. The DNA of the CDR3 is TGTGCTCTTGGGGAACTAACGGGTCCAGGATACGGAGCCGATAAACTCATCTTT.

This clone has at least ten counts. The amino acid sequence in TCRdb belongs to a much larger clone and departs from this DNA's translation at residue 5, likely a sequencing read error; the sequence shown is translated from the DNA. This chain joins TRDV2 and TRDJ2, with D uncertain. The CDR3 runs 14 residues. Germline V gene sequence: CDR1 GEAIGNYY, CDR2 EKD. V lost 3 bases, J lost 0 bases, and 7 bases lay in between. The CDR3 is CACDAGTLTAQLFF. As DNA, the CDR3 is TGTGCCTGTGACGCCGGAACTTTGACAGCACAACTCTTCTTT.

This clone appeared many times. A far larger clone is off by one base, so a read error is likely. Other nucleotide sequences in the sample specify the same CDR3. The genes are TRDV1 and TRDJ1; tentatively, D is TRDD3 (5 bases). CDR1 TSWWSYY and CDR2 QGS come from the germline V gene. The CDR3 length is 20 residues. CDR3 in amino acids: CALGELGPYGNGHQADKLIF. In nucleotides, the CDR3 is TGTGCCCTTGGGGAACTAGGGCCCTATGGCAATGGCCACCAAGCCGATAAACTCATCTTT.

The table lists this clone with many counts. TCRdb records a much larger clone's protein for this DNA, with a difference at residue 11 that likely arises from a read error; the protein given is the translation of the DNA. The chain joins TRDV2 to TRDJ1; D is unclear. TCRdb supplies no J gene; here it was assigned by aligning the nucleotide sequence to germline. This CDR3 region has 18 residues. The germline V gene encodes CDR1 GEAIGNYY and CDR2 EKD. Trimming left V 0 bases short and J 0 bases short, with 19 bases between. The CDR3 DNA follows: TGTGCCTGTGACACCGAACTCTTTCCCCTGAGGGACACCGATAAACTCATCTTT. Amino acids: CACDTELFPLRDTDKLIF.

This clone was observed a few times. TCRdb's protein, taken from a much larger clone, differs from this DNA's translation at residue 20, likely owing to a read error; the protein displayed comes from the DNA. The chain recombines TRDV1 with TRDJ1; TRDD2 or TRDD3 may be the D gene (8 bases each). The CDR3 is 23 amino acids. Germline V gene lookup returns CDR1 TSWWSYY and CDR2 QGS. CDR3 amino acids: CALGELTFLISPVSGDTADRLIF. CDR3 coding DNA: TGTGCTCTTGGAGAACTCACCTTCCTAATTTCACCCGTCAGTGGGGATACAGCCGATAGACTCATCTTT.

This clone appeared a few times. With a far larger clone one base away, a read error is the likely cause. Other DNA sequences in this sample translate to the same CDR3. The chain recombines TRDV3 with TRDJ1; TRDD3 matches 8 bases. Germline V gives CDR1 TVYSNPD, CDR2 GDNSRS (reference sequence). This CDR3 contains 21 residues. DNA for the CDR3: TGTGCCTCTTCGGCCTTCCCGTTTGGGGATACTACTTGTGAGTACACTGATAAACTCATCTTT. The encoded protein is CASSAFPFGDTTCEYTDKLIF.

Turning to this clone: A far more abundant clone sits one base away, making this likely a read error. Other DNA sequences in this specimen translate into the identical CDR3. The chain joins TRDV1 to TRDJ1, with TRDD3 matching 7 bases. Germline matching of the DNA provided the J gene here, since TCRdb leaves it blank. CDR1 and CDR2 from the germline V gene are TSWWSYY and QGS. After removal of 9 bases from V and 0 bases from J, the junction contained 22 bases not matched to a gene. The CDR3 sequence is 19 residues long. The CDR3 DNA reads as TGTGCTCTCCAACTAAACCTGGGGGTCACCTCTAGGTACACCGATAAACTCATCTTT. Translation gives CALQLNLGVTSRYTDKLIF.

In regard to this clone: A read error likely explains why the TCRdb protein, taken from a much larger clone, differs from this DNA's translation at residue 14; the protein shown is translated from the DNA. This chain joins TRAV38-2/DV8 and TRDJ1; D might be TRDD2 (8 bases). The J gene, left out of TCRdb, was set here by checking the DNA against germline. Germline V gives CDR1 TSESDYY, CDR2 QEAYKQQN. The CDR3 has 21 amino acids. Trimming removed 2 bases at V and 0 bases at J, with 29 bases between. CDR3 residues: CAYRRVFLRGGGPCYTDKLIF. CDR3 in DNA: TGTGCTTATAGGAGGGTCTTCCTACGGGGTGGGGGACCCTGCTACACCGATAAACTCATCTTT.

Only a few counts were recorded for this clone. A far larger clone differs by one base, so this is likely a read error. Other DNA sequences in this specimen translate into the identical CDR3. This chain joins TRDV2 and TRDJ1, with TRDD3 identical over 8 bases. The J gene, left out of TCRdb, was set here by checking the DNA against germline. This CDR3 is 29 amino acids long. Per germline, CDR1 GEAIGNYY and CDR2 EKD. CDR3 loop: CACDPAFRPNGVEPLLGADADLYTDKLIF. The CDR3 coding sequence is TGTGCTTGTGACCCTGCCTTCCGGCCCAATGGAGTAGAGCCCTTACTGGGGGCCGACGCTGACCTATACACCGATAAACTCATCTTT.

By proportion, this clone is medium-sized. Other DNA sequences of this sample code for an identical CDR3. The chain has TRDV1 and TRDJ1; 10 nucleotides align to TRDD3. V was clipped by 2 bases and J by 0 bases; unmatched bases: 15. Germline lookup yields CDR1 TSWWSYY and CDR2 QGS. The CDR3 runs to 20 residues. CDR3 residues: CALGESEMRTGGWYTDKLIF. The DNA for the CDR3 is TGTGCTCTTGGGGAATCAGAGATGCGTACTGGGGGATGGTACACCGATAAACTCATCTTT.

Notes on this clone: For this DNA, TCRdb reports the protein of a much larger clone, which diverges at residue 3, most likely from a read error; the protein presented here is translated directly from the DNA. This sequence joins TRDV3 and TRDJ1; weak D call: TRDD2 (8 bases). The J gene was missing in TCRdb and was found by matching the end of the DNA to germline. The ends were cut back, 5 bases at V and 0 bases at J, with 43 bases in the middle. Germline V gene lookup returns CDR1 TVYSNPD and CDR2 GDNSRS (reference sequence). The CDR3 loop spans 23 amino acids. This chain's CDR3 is CAPPRRVSLPRSGYAKYTDKLIF. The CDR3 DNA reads TGTGCCCCGCCCCGGCGGGTCTCCCTTCCTAGGAGTGGATACGCAAAGTACACCGATAAACTCATCTTT.

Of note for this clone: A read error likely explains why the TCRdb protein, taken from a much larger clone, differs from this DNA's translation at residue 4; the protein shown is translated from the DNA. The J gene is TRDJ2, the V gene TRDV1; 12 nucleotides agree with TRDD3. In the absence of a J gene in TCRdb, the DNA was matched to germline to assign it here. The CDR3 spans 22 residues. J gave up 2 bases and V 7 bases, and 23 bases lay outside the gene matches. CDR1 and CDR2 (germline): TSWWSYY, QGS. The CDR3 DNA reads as TGTGCTCTTGAGGACGTCGTCCTACATCCACTGGGGGATACCAGCTTGACAGCACAACTCTTCTTT. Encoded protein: CALEDVVLHPLGDTSLTAQLFF.